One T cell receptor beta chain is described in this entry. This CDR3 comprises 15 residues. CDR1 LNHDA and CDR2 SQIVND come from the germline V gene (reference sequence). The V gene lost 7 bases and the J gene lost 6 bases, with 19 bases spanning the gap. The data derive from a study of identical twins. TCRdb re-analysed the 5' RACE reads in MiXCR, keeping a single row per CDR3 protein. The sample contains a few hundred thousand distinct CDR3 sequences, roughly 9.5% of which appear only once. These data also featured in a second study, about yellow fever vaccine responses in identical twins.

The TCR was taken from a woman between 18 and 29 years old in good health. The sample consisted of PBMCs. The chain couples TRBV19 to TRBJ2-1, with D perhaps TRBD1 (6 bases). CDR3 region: CASTPGGGPSNEQFF. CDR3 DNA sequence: TGTGCCAGTACTCCGGGTGGGGGCCCTTCCAATGAGCAGTTCTTC.